A selection of T cell receptor beta chains follows, all from one sample in a study of blood T cell repertoires in COVID-19. Method: immunoSEQ multiplex PCR; TCRdb's copy keeps in-frame clones and lacks some. The table has 260,000 or so clones, around 90% seen once. Sequencing was carried out using peripheral blood. These receptors came from a man aged 18-30 years with active or convalescent COVID-19. CDR3s include the opening cysteine and the closing phenylalanine or tryptophan. A D gene is named only where the DNA matches it firmly. The size entry is marked missing in some rows and otherwise reads once, few, many or a size class.

j_call clone_size d_call v_call cdr3_nt cdr3_aa
TRBJ1-5 . TRBD1 TRBV19 TGTGCCAGTAGTATTCAGGGGGGAAATCAGCCCCAGCATTTT CASSIQGGNQPQHF
TRBJ2-1 . TRBD1 TRBV9 TGTGCCAGCAGCGTCGGACAGGACTCCTACAATGAGCAGTTCTTC CASSVGQDSYNEQFF
TRBJ1-6 . TRBD1 TRBV23-1 TGCGCCAGCAGTCGACGGACGACAGGGGTTGGATCACCCCTCCACTTT CASSRRTTGVGSPLHF
TRBJ1-3 . . TRBV3-1/TRBV3-2 TGTGCCAGCAGGCGGACAGACCACTCTGGAAACACCATATATTTT CASRRTDHSGNTIYF
TRBJ2-1 . . TRBV5-6 TGTGCCAGCAGCTCCGTCCTGGAACAGCAACACAATGAGCAGTTCTTC CASSSVLEQQHNEQFF
TRBJ1-5 . . TRBV4-1 TGCGCCAGCAGCCAGGGAGATCGGGGGACGTTTAGCAATCAGCCCCAGCATTTT CASSQGDRGTFSNQPQHF
TRBJ1-4 . TRBD1 TRBV4-2 TGTGCCAGCAGCCAAAGACAGGGGCGGGAAGCGGAAAAACTGTTTTTT CASSQRQGREAEKLFF
TRBJ1-3 . . TRBV2 TGTGCCAGCAGGCTCGGAGTACACTCTGGAAACACCATATATTTT CASRLGVHSGNTIYF
TRBJ2-2 . TRBD1 TRBV9 TGTGCCACCACAGGGGGCGCCGGCGGGGAGCTGTTTTTT CATTGGAGGELFF
TRBJ1-2 few TRBD1 TRBV4-1 TGCGCCAGCAGCCCTGGATTGACAGGGGAAGGGTATGGCTACACCTTC CASSPGLTGEGYGYTF
TRBJ1-6 . . TRBV9 TGTGCCAGCAGCCCTCCGCAGGGATCACCCCTCCACTTT CASSPPQGSPLHF
TRBJ1-6 . TRBD1 TRBV24-1 TGTGCCTCGCGACAGGGGGTTTCACCCCTCCACTTT CASRQGVSPLHF
TRBJ2-3 . TRBD2 TRBV7-2 TGTGCCAGCAGCCCCATGGTGAGGCGGGGGGCCAAGGCAGATACGCAGTATTTT CASSPMVRRGAKADTQYF
TRBJ2-3 . . TRBV5-1 TGCGCCAGCAGCTTGGGTGTGGCCCCTAGCACAGATACGCAGTATTTT CASSLGVAPSTDTQYF
TRBJ1-2 . . TRBV12-5 TGTGCTAGTGGTTTGGCTACGATAAACTATGGCTACACCTTC CASGLATINYGYTF
TRBJ2-2 . . TRBV6-6 TGTGCCAGCAGTTACCTATCCGGGGGTATCGGGGAGCTGTTTTTT CASSYLSGGIGELFF
TRBJ2-7 . TRBD1 TRBV5-1 TGCGCCAGCAGGACCGGGACAGGCGCCTACGAGCAGTACTTC CASRTGTGAYEQYF
TRBJ1-3 . . TRBV10-2 TGCGCCAGCAGTGGACAGCGAAACACCATATATTTT CASSGQRNTIYF
TRBJ2-1 . . TRBV11-2 TGTGCCAGCAGCTTAGCTTTCCGGGGTCCCCTCTACAATGAGCAGTTCTTC CASSLAFRGPLYNEQFF
TRBJ1-2 . . TRBV7-9 TGTGCCAGCAGTCCAGGGACATCCAACTATGGCTACACCTTC CASSPGTSNYGYTF
TRBJ1-2 . . TRBV15 TGTGCCACCAGTGCCGGGGGGTTCAACTATGGCTACACCTTC CATSAGGFNYGYTF
TRBJ2-7 . TRBD2 TRBV20-1 TGCAGTGCTAGTGTTCCGGGACTAGGAAACTACGAGCAGTACTTC CSASVPGLGNYEQYF
TRBJ1-5 . . TRBV19 TGTGCCAGTAACCACCCGGCGGATGGGGCTCGGCCCCAGCATTTT CASNHPADGARPQHF
TRBJ1-1 . . TRBV5-1 TGCGCCAGCAGCTTGGAAGCCCCCTGGAGAACTGAAGCTTTCTTT CASSLEAPWRTEAFF
TRBJ2-5 . . TRBV5-1 TGCGCCAGCAGCTTGGATATGGAGACCCAGTACTTC CASSLDMETQYF
TRBJ1-2 . . TRBV6-1 TGTGCCAGCAGTGAAGCGGGGACAACCAACTATGGCTACACCTTC CASSEAGTTNYGYTF
TRBJ2-7 . TRBD1 TRBV7-9 TGTGCCAGCAGCAGCCCGGACAGGGTAATCTACGAGCAGTACTTC CASSSPDRVIYEQYF
TRBJ2-3 . . TRBV21-1 TGTGCCAGCAGCGCAAGATCCCAAGAGGGGGGGCCTAGCACAGATACGCAGTATTTT CASSARSQEGGPSTDTQYF
TRBJ2-7 . . TRBV6-6 TGTGCCAGCAGCCCCTCGGGGGAGCAGTACTTC CASSPSGEQYF
TRBJ1-2 . TRBD1 TRBV27 TGTGCCAGCAGGGGACCAGGCAGGGGGCTCTATGGCTACACCTTC CASRGPGRGLYGYTF
TRBJ2-3 . . TRBV11-1 TGTGCCAGCAGCTTATCTCCCGGGGCGGGGACAGATACGCAGTATTTT CASSLSPGAGTDTQYF
TRBJ2-5 . TRBD1 TRBV6-2/TRBV6-3 TGTGCCAGCAGTTACCCCTTCCCCTTGACAGGGGATGAGACCCAGTACTTC CASSYPFPLTGDETQYF
TRBJ1-6 . TRBD1 TRBV18 TGTGCCAGCTCACCCCGACAGGGGGGGAATAATTCACCCCTCCACTTT CASSPRQGGNNSPLHF
TRBJ2-7 . . TRBV6-5 TGTGCCAGCAGTTACCTAGGACAGACCTACGAGCAGTACTTC CASSYLGQTYEQYF
TRBJ2-5 once . TRBV11-2 TGTGCCAGCAGCTCCATAGTGGAGACCCAGTACTTC CASSSIVETQYF
TRBJ2-3 . . TRBV20-1 TGCAGTGCTAGTGACTGGCGGGGGCGTACAGATACGCAGTATTTT CSASDWRGRTDTQYF
TRBJ1-6 few . TRBV27 TGTGCCAGCAGTTCTCCCTCACGGTCCCTGAATTCACCCCTCCACTTT CASSSPSRSLNSPLHF
TRBJ1-2 few . TRBV12-3/TRBV12-4 TGTGCCAGCAGTTTATTAAACAGGGCGAACTACACCTTC CASSLLNRANYTF
TRBJ1-1 . TRBD1 TRBV3-1/TRBV3-2 TGTGCCAGCAACAAAACTGAGATCAAAGGACCGGGACAGGGGAGAAGGGACACTGAAGCTTTCTTT CASNKTEIKGPGQGRRDTEAFF
TRBJ2-5 . TRBD2 TRBV3-1/TRBV3-2 TGTGCCAGCAGCCCAACTAGCGGGGGGGCCCAAGAGACCCAGTACTTC CASSPTSGGAQETQYF
TRBJ2-3 . TRBD1 TRBV4-3 TGCGCCAGCAGCCATGGGACAGGGACAGATACGCAGTATTTT CASSHGTGTDTQYF
TRBJ1-2 . . TRBV6-5 TGTGCCAGCAGTCCCGTGGTGGACAATTGCTACACCTTC CASSPVVDNCYTF
TRBJ1-5 . . TRBV3-1/TRBV3-2 TGTGCCAGCAGACCTCGGGGGGCAAATCAGCCCCAGCATTTT CASRPRGANQPQHF
TRBJ2-1 . TRBD1 TRBV18 TGTGCCAGCTCACCACTCGACAGGGGAAAATTCTTC CASSPLDRGKFF
TRBJ1-2 . TRBD1 TRBV19 TGTGCCAGTAGTCCTGGCCGGGACAGGGGGATACACACCTTC CASSPGRDRGIHTF
TRBJ1-3 . . TRBV6-5 TGTGCCAGCAGTTACATCGGCCGGAGGTCTGGAAACACCATATATTTT CASSYIGRRSGNTIYF
TRBJ1-4 . . TRBV11-2 TGTGCCAGCAGCTTATCGACAGGTCGAGCTCTGGCAACTAATGAAAAACTGTTTTTT CASSLSTGRALATNEKLFF
TRBJ2-1 . . TRBV3-1/TRBV3-2 TGTGCCAGCAGCCTCCGGGACAACTACAATGAGCAGTTCTTC CASSLRDNYNEQFF
TRBJ1-2 . TRBD1 TRBV7-9 TGTGCCAGCAGCTCGGGACAGGGGCATGGCTACACCTTC CASSSGQGHGYTF
TRBJ1-5 . TRBD1 TRBV15 TGTGCCACCAGCAGGGGGACGGACAGGGCTCAGCCCCAGCATTTT CATSRGTDRAQPQHF
TRBJ2-7 once . TRBV15 TGTGCCACCAGCAGGGAGGTTGGACTCCGGAGCTCCTACGAGCAGTACTTC CATSREVGLRSSYEQYF
TRBJ1-5 . . TRBV10-2 TGCGCCAGCAGTGAGGGGTCGGGGGGCAATCAGCCCCAGCATTTT CASSEGSGGNQPQHF
TRBJ1-2 . . TRBV12-3/TRBV12-4 TGTGCCATCCATCTCGGGGTTGACTATGGCTACACCTTC CAIHLGVDYGYTF
TRBJ1-4 . TRBD1 TRBV13 TGTGCCAGCAGCCGACAGGGCCTAGGTGAAAAACTGTTTTTT CASSRQGLGEKLFF
TRBJ2-1 . TRBD1 TRBV3-1/TRBV3-2 TGTGCCAGCAGCCAAGGTAGGACAGGGGCCAATGAGCAGTTCTTC CASSQGRTGANEQFF
TRBJ2-1 once TRBD1 TRBV4-3 TGCGCCAGCAGCCAAGCAACCGGGACAGGGGGTTTCTATGAGCAGTTCTTC CASSQATGTGGFYEQFF
TRBJ1-2 . TRBD1 TRBV29-1 TGCAGCGTCCTCGGCGTGGGCAGGGGGGACTATGGCTACACCTTC CSVLGVGRGDYGYTF
TRBJ1-2 . . TRBV12-5 TGTGCTAGTGGTTTGGCGCAGGATACCTATGGCTACACCTTC CASGLAQDTYGYTF
TRBJ2-7 . . TRBV6-5 TGTGCCAGCAAAGTAAACCTAGACTCCTACGAGCAGTACTTC CASKVNLDSYEQYF
TRBJ1-5 . . TRBV21-1 TGTGCCAGCAGCAAAGCGCTTTTCGGGACAGTATGGCATCAGCCCCAGCATTTT CASSKALFGTVWHQPQHF